Listed below are T cell receptor beta chains from one sample, sequenced in a study of shared clonotypes between healthy human individuals. Clones were read by immunoSEQ multiplex PCR, and TCRdb kept only the in-frame ones, dropping some. The sample lists about 820,000 clones, 85% to 95% occurring once. The source material was naive CD8+ T cells sorted from blood. These receptors originate from a man aged 25 to 40 in good health. The CDR3 runs from the conserved cysteine through the conserved F or W. The order of the fields is CDR3 protein, CDR3 DNA, J gene, D gene, clone size, V gene. A D gene is named only where the DNA matches it firmly. Only part of the rows carry a size: once, few, many, or a class if the clone is expanded.

CDR3: CASSWRGQETQYF
DNA: TGTGCCAGCAGCTGGCGGGGGCAAGAGACCCAGTACTTC
J: TRBJ2-5
D: TRBD2
size: NA
V: TRBV5-6

CDR3: CASSENNEKLFF
DNA: TGTGCCAGCAGTGAGAATAATGAAAAACTGTTTTTT
J: TRBJ1-4
D: NA
size: NA
V: TRBV6-1

CDR3: CASSMARDRNTPNYGYTF
DNA: TGTGCCAGTAGTATGGCCCGGGACAGGAATACCCCTAACTATGGCTACACCTTC
J: TRBJ1-2
D: TRBD1
size: NA
V: TRBV19

CDR3: CASSLSPRGPETQYF
DNA: TGTGCCAGCAGTTTATCCCCCAGAGGGCCGGAGACCCAGTACTTC
J: TRBJ2-5
D: NA
size: NA
V: TRBV27

CDR3: CASSIAGAYEQYF
DNA: TGTGCCAGTAGTATTGCAGGGGCCTACGAGCAGTACTTC
J: TRBJ2-7
D: NA
size: NA
V: TRBV19

CDR3: CASSLAVVGGRAPTDTQYF
DNA: TGTGCCAGCAGCTTAGCAGTGGTAGGAGGGAGGGCCCCCACAGATACGCAGTATTTT
J: TRBJ2-3
D: TRBD2
size: NA
V: TRBV7-9

CDR3: CASTLTDTQYF
DNA: TGTGCCAGCACCCTCACAGATACGCAGTATTTT
J: TRBJ2-3
D: NA
size: NA
V: TRBV7-9

CDR3: CASSPWGGETQYF
DNA: TGTGCCAGTAGTCCGTGGGGTGGTGAGACCCAGTACTTC
J: TRBJ2-5
D: NA
size: NA
V: TRBV19

CDR3: CASSLVSGLREASYNEQFF
DNA: TGTGCCAGCAGCTTAGTCTCCGGCCTGCGGGAGGCCTCGTACAATGAGCAGTTCTTC
J: TRBJ2-1
D: TRBD2
size: once
V: TRBV7-6

CDR3: CSVEGRVSKDTDTQYF
DNA: TGCAGCGTTGAAGGGCGTGTGTCTAAGGACACAGATACGCAGTATTTT
J: TRBJ2-3
D: NA
size: once
V: TRBV29-1

CDR3: CASSLPGFDTGELFF
DNA: TGTGCCAGCAGCTTACCTGGGTTTGACACCGGGGAGCTGTTTTTT
J: TRBJ2-2
D: NA
size: NA
V: TRBV11-2

CDR3: CASSVAGGQETQYF
DNA: TGTGCCAGCAGCGTCGCGGGAGGACAAGAGACCCAGTACTTC
J: TRBJ2-5
D: TRBD2
size: once
V: TRBV9

CDR3: CASSSRLGLNSYNEQFF
DNA: TGTGCCAGCAGTTCGCGCTTAGGACTGAACTCCTACAATGAGCAGTTCTTC
J: TRBJ2-1
D: NA
size: NA
V: TRBV7-6

CDR3: CASSSGNEQFF
DNA: TGTGCCAGCAGTAGCGGGAATGAGCAGTTCTTC
J: TRBJ2-1
D: NA
size: NA
V: TRBV25-1

CDR3: CASSQGREQYF
DNA: TGTGCCAGCAGCCAAGGACGCGAGCAGTACTTC
J: TRBJ2-7
D: NA
size: NA
V: TRBV14

CDR3: CASSPQGPGNEAFF
DNA: TGTGCCAGCAGCCCTCAGGGCCCGGGTAATGAGGCTTTCTTT
J: TRBJ1-1
D: NA
size: NA
V: TRBV7-9

CDR3: CASSPREILGRDEQYF
DNA: TGTGCCAGCAGCCCTCGGGAGATCTTGGGTCGGGACGAGCAGTACTTC
J: TRBJ2-7
D: NA
size: NA
V: TRBV7-8